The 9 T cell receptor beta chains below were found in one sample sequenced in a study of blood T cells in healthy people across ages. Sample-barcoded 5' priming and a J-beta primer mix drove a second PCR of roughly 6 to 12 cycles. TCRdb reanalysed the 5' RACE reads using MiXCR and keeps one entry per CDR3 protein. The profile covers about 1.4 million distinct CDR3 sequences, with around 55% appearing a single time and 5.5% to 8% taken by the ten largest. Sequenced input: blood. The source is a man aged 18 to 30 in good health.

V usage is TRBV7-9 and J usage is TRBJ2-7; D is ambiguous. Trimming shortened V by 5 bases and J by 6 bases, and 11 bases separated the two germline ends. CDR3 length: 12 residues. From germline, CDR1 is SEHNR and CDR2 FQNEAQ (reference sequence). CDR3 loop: CASSVRMGEQYF. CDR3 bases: TGTGCCAGCAGCGTCCGGATGGGCGAGCAGTACTTC.

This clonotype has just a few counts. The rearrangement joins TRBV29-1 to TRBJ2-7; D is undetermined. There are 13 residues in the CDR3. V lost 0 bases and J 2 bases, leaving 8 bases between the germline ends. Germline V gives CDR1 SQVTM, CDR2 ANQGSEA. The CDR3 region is CSVEEPLTYEQYF. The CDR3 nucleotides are TGCAGCGTTGAAGAACCCCTGACCTACGAGCAGTACTTC.

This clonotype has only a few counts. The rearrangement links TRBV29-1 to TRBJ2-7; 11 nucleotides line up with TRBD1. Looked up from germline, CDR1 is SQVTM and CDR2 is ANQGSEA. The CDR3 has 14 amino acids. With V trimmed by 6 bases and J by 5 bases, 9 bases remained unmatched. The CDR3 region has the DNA TGCAGCGTAGCTGGACAGGGGGCGTTGGACGAGCAGTACTTC. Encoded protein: CSVAGQGALDEQYF.

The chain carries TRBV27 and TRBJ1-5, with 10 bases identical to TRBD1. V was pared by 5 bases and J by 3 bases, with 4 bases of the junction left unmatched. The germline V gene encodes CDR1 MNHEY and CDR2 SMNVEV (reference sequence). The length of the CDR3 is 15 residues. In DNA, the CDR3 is TGTGCCAGCAGTAAGGGACAGGGGCACAATCAGCCCCAGCATTTT. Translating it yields CASSKGQGHNQPQHF.

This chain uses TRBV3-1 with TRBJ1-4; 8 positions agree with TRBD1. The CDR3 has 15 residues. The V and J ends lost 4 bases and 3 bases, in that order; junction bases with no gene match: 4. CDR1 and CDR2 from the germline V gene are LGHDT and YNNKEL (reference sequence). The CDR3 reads CASSRDRGSNEKLFF. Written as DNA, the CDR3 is TGTGCCAGCAGCCGAGACAGGGGCTCTAATGAAAAACTGTTTTTT.

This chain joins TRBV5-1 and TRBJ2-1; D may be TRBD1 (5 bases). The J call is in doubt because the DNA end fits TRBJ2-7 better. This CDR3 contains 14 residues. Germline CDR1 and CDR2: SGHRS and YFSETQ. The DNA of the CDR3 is TGCGCCAGCAGCATTGGGGCAGGATCGGACGAGCAGTACTTC. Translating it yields CASSIGAGSDEQYF.

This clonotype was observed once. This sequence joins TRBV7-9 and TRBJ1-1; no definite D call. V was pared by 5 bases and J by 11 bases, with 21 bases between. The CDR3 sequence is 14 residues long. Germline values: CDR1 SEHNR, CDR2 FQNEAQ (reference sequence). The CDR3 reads CASSPRGTEAKAFF. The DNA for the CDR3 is TGTGCCAGCAGCCCCCGCGGCACAGAGGCGAAGGCTTTCTTT.

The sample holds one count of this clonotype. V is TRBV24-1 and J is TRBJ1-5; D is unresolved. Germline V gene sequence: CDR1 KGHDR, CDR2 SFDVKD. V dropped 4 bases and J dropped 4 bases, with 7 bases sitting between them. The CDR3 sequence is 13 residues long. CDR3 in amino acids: CATSDLTNQPQHF. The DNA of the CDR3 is TGTGCCACCAGTGACCTCACTAATCAGCCCCAGCATTTT.

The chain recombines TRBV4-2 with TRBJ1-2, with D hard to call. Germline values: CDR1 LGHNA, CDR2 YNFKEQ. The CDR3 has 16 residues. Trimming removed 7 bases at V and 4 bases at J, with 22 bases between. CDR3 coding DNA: TGTGCCAGCACCTCACTAGAGAATCGGATGGGCTATGGCTACACCTTC. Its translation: CASTSLENRMGYGYTF.